This T cell receptor beta chain derives from a study of OX40 agonist ivuxolimab in advanced cancers. Study findings and constraints: CD8+ T cells averaged more expanded clones than CD4+.

Germline CDR1 reads SGHTA; CDR2 reads FQGTGA. Trimming took off 5 bases at V and 6 bases at J, with 14 bases between the two ends. The CDR3 is 14 amino acids. Repertoires were generated with immunoSEQ multiplex PCR, while TCRdb's copy carries only in-frame clones and drops some. The table includes about 98,000 clones, around 85% detected once. Of note for this clone: Its antigen is not identified.

The chain is built from TRBV7-3 and TRBJ2-1, with a possible D match to TRBD2 (6 bases). Sequences were derived from CD4+ or CD8+ T cells sorted from blood, sampled in a trial of the OX40 agonist ivuxolimab. This TCR came from an adult with an advanced solid tumor such as melanoma, head and neck, liver or kidney cancer. The chain's CDR3 is CASSPRRESNEQFF. The CDR3 coding sequence is TGTGCCAGCAGCCCCCGGAGGGAAAGCAATGAGCAGTTCTTC.